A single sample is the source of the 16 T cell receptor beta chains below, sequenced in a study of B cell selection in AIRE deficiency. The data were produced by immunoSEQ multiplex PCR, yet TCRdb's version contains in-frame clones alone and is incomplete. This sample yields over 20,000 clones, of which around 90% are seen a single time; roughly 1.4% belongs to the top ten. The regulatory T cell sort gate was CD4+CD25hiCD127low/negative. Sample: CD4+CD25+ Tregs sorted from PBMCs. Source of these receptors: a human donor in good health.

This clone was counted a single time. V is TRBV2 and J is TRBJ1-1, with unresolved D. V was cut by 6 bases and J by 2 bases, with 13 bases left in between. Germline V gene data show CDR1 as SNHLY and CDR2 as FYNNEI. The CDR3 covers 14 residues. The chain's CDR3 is CASSSNGENTEAFF. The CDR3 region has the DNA TGTGCCAGCAGCTCGAACGGGGAAAACACTGAAGCTTTCTTT.

The chain's CDR3 is CASRVGQGYEQYF. The CDR3 coding sequence is TGTGCCAGCAGGGTTGGACAGGGCTACGAGCAGTACTTC. V and J are TRBV6-5 and TRBJ2-7, with TRBD1 identical over 8 bases. The CDR3 is 13 amino acids. The germline V gene has CDR1 MNHEY and CDR2 SVGAGI. The V and J ends lost 6 bases and 3 bases, in that order; junction bases with no gene match: 4.

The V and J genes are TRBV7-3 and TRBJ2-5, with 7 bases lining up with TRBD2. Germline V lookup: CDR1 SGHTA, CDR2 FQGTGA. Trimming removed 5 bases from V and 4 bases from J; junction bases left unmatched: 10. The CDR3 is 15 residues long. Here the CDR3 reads CASSLAGGRPETQYF. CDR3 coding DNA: TGTGCCAGCAGCCTTGCAGGCGGGAGACCAGAGACCCAGTACTTC.

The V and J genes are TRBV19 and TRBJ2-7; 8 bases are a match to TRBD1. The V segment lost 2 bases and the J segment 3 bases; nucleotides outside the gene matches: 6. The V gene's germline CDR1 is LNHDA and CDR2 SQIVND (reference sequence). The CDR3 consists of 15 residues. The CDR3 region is CASSISHRGNYEQYF. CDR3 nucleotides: TGTGCCAGTAGTATATCCCACAGGGGGAACTACGAGCAGTACTTC.

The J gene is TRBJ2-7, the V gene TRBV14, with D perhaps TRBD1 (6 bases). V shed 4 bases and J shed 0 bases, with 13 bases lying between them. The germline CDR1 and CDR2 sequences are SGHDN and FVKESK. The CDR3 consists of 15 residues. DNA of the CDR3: TGTGCCAGCAGCCCCCGACAGGTACGCTCCTACGAGCAGTACTTC. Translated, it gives CASSPRQVRSYEQYF.

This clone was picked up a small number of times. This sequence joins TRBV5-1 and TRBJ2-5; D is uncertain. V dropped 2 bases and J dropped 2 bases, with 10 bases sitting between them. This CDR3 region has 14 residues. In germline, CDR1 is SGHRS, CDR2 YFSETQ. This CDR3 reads CASSFLTDQETQYF. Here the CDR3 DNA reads TGCGCCAGCAGCTTCTTGACGGATCAAGAGACCCAGTACTTC.

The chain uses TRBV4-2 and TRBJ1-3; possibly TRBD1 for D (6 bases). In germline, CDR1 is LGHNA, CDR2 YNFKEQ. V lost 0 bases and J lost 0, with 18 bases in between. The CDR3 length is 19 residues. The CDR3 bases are TGTGCCAGCAGCCAAGACTGGACAGCTTACCATAGCTCTGGAAACACCATATATTTT. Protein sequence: CASSQDWTAYHSSGNTIYF.

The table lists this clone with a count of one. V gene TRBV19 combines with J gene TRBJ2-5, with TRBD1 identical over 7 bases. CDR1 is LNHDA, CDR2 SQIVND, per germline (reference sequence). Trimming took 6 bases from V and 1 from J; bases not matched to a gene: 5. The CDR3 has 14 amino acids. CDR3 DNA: TGTGCCAGTAGGGGACAGTCCTCCCAAGAGACCCAGTACTTC. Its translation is CASRGQSSQETQYF.

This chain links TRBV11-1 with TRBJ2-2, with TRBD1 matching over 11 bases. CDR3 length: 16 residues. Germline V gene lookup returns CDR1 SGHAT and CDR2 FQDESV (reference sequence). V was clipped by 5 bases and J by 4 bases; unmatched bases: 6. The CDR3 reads CASSPGQGALTGELFF. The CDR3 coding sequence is TGTGCCAGCAGCCCAGGACAGGGGGCGCTCACCGGGGAGCTGTTTTTT. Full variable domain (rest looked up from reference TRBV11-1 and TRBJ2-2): EAEVAQSPRYKITEKSQAVAFWCDPISGHATLYWYRQILGQGPELLVQFQDESVVDDSQLPKDRFSAERLKGVDSTLKIQPAELGDSAMYLCASSPGQGALTGELFFGEGSRLTVL.

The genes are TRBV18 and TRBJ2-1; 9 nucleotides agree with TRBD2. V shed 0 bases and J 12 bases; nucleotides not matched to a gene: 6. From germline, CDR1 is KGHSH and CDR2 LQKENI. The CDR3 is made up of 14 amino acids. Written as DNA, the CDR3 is TGTGCCAGCTCACCACCCCAGCGGGGGGCCTGGCAGTTCTTC. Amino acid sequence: CASSPPQRGAWQFF.

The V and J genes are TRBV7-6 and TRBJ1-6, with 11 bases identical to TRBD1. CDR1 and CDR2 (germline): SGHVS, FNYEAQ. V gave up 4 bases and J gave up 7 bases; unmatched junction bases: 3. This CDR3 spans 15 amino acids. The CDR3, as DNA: TGTGCCAGCAGCTGGGGGACAGGGGGGAATTCACCCCTCCACTTT. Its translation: CASSWGTGGNSPLHF.

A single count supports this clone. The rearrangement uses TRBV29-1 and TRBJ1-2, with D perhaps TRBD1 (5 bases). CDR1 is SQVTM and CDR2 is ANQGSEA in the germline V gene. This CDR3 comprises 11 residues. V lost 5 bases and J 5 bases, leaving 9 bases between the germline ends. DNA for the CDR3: TGCAGCGTTCGTGGGGGTTATGGCTACACCTTC. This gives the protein CSVRGGYGYTF.

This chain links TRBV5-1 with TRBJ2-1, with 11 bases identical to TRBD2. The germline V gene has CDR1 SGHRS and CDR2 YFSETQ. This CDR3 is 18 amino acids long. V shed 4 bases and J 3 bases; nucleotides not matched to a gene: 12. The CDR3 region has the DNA TGCGCCAGCAGCGGCGGGACTAGCGGTACCCTCGACTACAATGAGCAGTTCTTC. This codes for CASSGGTSGTLDYNEQFF.

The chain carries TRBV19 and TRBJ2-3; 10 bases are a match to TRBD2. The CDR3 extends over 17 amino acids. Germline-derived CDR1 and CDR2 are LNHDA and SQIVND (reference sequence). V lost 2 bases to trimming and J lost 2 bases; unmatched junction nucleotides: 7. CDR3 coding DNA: TGTGCCAGTAGTATATCTGGCCTAGCGGGGGTCACAGATACGCAGTATTTT. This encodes CASSISGLAGVTDTQYF.

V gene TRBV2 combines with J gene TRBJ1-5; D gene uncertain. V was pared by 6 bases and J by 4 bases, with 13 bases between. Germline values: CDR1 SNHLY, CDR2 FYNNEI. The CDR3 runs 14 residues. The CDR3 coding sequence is TGTGCCAGCAGCGCCGCAGTCGCGAATCAGCCCCAGCATTTT. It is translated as CASSAAVANQPQHF.

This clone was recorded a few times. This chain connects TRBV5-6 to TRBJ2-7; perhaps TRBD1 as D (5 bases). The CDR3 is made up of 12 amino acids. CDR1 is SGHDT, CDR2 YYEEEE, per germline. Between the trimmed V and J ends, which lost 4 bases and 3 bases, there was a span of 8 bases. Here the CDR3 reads CASSAGFYEQYF. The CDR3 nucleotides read TGTGCCAGCAGCGCAGGGTTCTACGAGCAGTACTTC.